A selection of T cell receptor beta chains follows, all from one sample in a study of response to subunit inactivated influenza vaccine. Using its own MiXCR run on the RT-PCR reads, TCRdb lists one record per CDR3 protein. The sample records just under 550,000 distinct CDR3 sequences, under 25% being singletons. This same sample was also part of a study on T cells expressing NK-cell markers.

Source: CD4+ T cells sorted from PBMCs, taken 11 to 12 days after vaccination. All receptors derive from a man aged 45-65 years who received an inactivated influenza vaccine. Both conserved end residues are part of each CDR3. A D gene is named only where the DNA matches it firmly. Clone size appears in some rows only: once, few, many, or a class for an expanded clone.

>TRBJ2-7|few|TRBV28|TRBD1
TGTGCCAGCAGTTTATTTACCGGGACAGGGGTCGGGGAGCAGTACTTC
CASSLFTGTGVGEQYF
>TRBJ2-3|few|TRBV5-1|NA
TGCGCCAGCAGCTTGGCCGTGGGTAGAACAGATACGCAGTATTTT
CASSLAVGRTDTQYF
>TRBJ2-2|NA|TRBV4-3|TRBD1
TGTGCCAGCAGCCAAGGGACAGGTCGGACCGGGGAGCTGTTTTTT
CASSQGTGRTGELFF
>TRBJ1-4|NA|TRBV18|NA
TGTGCCAGCGCCCGACAGGCTACTAATGAAAAACTGTTTTTT
CASARQATNEKLFF
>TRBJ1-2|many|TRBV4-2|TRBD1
TGTGCCAGCAGCCAAGAAGGGCAGGGGGATGGCGGCTACACCTTC
CASSQEGQGDGGYTF
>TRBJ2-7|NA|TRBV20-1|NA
TGCAGTGCTACCCGGAGCATGTCGGGCGAGCAGTACTTC
CSATRSMSGEQYF
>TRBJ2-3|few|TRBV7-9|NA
TGTGCCAGCAGCTTTACGCCGACTAGCACAGATACGCAGTATTTT
CASSFTPTSTDTQYF
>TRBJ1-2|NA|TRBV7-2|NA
TGTGCCAGCAGCTTAGTTATTGAGAACTATGGCTACACCTTC
CASSLVIENYGYTF
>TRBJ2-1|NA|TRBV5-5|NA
TGTGCCAGCAGCTTGGCCGGTGACAGCGATGAGCAGTTCTTC
CASSLAGDSDEQFF
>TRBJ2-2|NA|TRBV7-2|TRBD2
TGTGCCAGCACCCAAAGACTAGCGGGAACCGGGGAGCTGTTTTTT
CASTQRLAGTGELFF
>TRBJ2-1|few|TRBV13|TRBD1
TGTGCCAGCAGTCCGAGGACAGGCAATGAGCAGTTCTTC
CASSPRTGNEQFF
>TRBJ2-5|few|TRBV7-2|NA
TGTGCCAGCACCCTCTTCCTCGGCGAGACCCAGTACTTC
CASTLFLGETQYF
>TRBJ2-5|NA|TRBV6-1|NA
TGTGCCAGCAGCGCGGGACGGACCCTTCAAGAGACCCAGTACTTC
CASSAGRTLQETQYF